This T cell receptor beta chain was recorded in a study of CD8 T cells in ankylosing spondylitis. Using quantitative 5'-RACE with molecular barcodes, the authors made TCR beta libraries. TCRdb processed the 5' RACE reads anew with MiXCR; each CDR3 protein has one entry. Found here are approximately 440,000 distinct CDR3 sequences, 17% of them singletons; the top ten hold over 1%. Trimming removed 5 bases at V and 3 bases at J, with 20 bases between. Germline V lookup: CDR1 MDHEN, CDR2 SYDVKM. This CDR3 spans 16 amino acids. Study-wide findings and caveats: Researchers report that disease-linked clones proved CD8+ and relatively rare in peripheral blood. Before this, some motif variants had been reported in reactive arthritis synovial fluid and blood. A TCR beta motif of about eight highly homologous variants seemed to mark ankylosing spondylitis blood. Significant enrichment of disease-linked clones was reported in matched ankylosing spondylitis synovial fluid.

As for this clonotype: Its specificity is unknown.

The rearrangement joins TRBV28 to TRBJ2-7, with D perhaps TRBD1 or TRBD2 (6 bases each). This TCR came from a male donor with ankylosing spondylitis. The sample consisted of blood, either unsorted or a sorted T cell fraction (not recorded which). The CDR3 nucleotides are TGTGCCAGCAGTCCCATTCTACCGGGGGACATCTACGAGCAGTACTTC. This codes for CASSPILPGDIYEQYF.